This is a list of T cell receptor beta chains from one sample in a study of blood T cell repertoires in COVID-19. Assay: immunoSEQ multiplex PCR; the TCRdb copy retains only in-frame clones and omits some. The sample carries about 260,000 clones, about 87% recorded once. The sample comprised peripheral blood. These receptors were collected from a man in his 60s who had recovered from COVID-19. Each CDR3 is given with its conserved first and last residue. A D gene is named only where the DNA matches it firmly. Part of the rows lack a size; the others show once, few, many or a class for expanded clones.

-,TRBV20-1,-,11,TRBJ1-1,CSYGGGTEAFF,TGCAGTTACGGGGGGGGCACTGAAGCTTTCTTT
TRBD2,TRBV5-1,-,16,TRBJ2-5,CASSPGTSGGQETQYF,TGCGCCAGCAGCCCAGGGACTAGCGGGGGTCAAGAGACCCAGTACTTC
-,TRBV19,few,16,TRBJ2-6,CASSMGAASGANVLTF,TGTGCCAGTAGTATGGGGGCAGCCTCTGGGGCCAACGTCCTGACTTTC
TRBD1,TRBV9,-,16,TRBJ2-2,CASSSRDRGYTGELFF,TGTGCCAGCAGCTCCCGGGACAGGGGTTACACCGGGGAGCTGTTTTTT
-,TRBV20-1,-,11,TRBJ1-2,CSGGQPNGYTF,TGCAGTGGAGGACAGCCAAATGGCTACACCTTC
TRBD2,TRBV7-7,-,15,TRBJ2-2,CASSPSGGNTGELFF,TGTGCTAGCAGCCCTAGCGGGGGAAACACCGGGGAGCTGTTTTTT
-,TRBV30,-,14,TRBJ1-2,CAWSVRRDYYGYTF,TGTGCCTGGAGTGTACGCAGGGACTACTATGGCTACACCTTC
TRBD1,TRBV10-2,-,16,TRBJ1-5,CASSAWDRGLNQPQHF,TGCGCCAGCAGTGCCTGGGACAGGGGGCTGAATCAGCCCCAGCATTTT
TRBD1,TRBV5-1,-,16,TRBJ1-3,CASSLSGGSRGNTIYF,TGCGCCAGCAGCTTATCAGGGGGCTCTAGAGGAAACACCATATATTTT
TRBD1,TRBV2,once,20,TRBJ1-4,CASTRDFTGGATLTNEKLFF,TGTGCCAGCACGAGAGACTTTACAGGGGGCGCAACCTTAACTAATGAAAAACTGTTTTTT
-,TRBV5-1,once,16,TRBJ1-4,CASSLSGGTTNEKLFF,TGCGCCAGCAGCTTGTCGGGGGGCACAACTAATGAAAAACTGTTTTTT
-,TRBV18,-,16,TRBJ2-1,CASSQYSVSSYNEQFF,TGTGCCAGCTCCCAATATTCCGTTAGCTCCTACAATGAGCAGTTCTTC
-,TRBV4-2,-,15,TRBJ1-5,CASSHGGAATEPQHF,TGTGCCAGCAGCCACGGAGGGGCGGCGACTGAGCCCCAGCATTTT
TRBD1,TRBV5-5,once,16,TRBJ1-4,CASSLAVDRGSEKLFF,TGTGCCAGCAGCTTGGCCGTCGACAGGGGAAGTGAAAAACTGTTTTTT
-,TRBV7-2,-,17,TRBJ1-6,CASSLEATASYNSPLHF,TGTGCCAGCAGCTTAGAGGCGACAGCCAGTTATAATTCACCCCTCCACTTT
TRBD1,TRBV9,-,18,TRBJ2-4,CASSEFQDRGQNKNIQYF,TGTGCCAGCAGCGAGTTCCAAGACAGGGGACAAAACAAAAACATTCAGTACTTC
TRBD2,TRBV7-6,-,14,TRBJ2-7,CASARTSGGYEQYF,TGTGCCAGCGCCCGGACTAGCGGGGGTTACGAGCAGTACTTC
TRBD1,TRBV27,-,15,TRBJ2-5,CASSSRDRGVETQYF,TGTGCCAGCAGTTCCCGAGACAGGGGGGTAGAGACCCAGTACTTC
-,TRBV6-5,-,14,TRBJ2-7,CASSYGTGTYEQYF,TGTGCCAGCAGTTACGGCACGGGGACCTACGAGCAGTACTTC
-,TRBV19,-,14,TRBJ1-5,CASSIVRGGQPQHF,TGTGCCAGTAGTATAGTAAGGGGCGGCCAGCCCCAGCATTTT
-,TRBV27,-,16,TRBJ2-1,CASSLSQGQGGGEQFF,TGTGCCAGCAGTTTATCCCAAGGACAGGGAGGGGGTGAGCAGTTCTTC
TRBD2,TRBV7-6,-,15,TRBJ2-7,CASSPISGANYEQYF,TGTGCCAGCAGCCCCATTAGCGGGGCGAACTACGAGCAGTACTTC
-,TRBV5-1,-,15,TRBJ2-7,CASSLSVTGSYEQYF,TGCGCCAGCAGCTTGTCTGTCACGGGCTCCTACGAGCAGTACTTC
-,TRBV20-1,many,11,TRBJ1-2,CSAAKREGYTF,TGCAGTGCAGCGAAAAGAGAGGGCTACACCTTC
TRBD2,TRBV5-8,once,14,TRBJ2-5,CASSLSLAGETQYF,TGTGCCAGCAGCTTGTCTCTAGCGGGGGAGACCCAGTACTTC
TRBD1,TRBV5-1,-,16,TRBJ1-5,CASSPGTADSNQPQHF,TGCGCCAGCAGCCCGGGGACAGCGGATAGCAATCAGCCCCAGCATTTT
TRBD1,TRBV4-2,-,16,TRBJ1-6,CASSRDATGASSPLHF,TGTGCCAGCAGCCGAGATGCGACAGGGGCGTCGTCACCCCTCCACTTT
TRBD2,TRBV9,-,16,TRBJ2-7,CASSVGGLAETYEQYF,TGTGCCAGCAGCGTAGGGGGACTAGCGGAGACCTACGAGCAGTACTTC
TRBD2,TRBV5-6,-,16,TRBJ2-3,CASSLLTSGGAGTQYF,TGTGCCAGCAGCTTGCTGACTAGCGGGGGGGCCGGGACGCAGTATTTT
TRBD1,TRBV19,-,16,TRBJ2-7,CASSIRWTGGSYEQYF,TGTGCCAGTAGTATAAGGTGGACAGGGGGCTCCTACGAGCAGTACTTC
TRBD2,TRBV6-5,few,14,TRBJ2-5,CASRRSSGLETQYF,TGTGCCAGCAGGAGATCTAGCGGTTTAGAGACCCAGTACTTC